Sequencing of this T cell receptor beta chain was carried out in a study of blood T cells in healthy people across ages. CDR3 length equals 14 residues. Germline V gives CDR1 SQVTM, CDR2 ANQGSEA. V lost 5 bases, J lost 0 bases, and 13 bases lay in between. Next came a second PCR, run for about 6 to 12 cycles, which used a sample-barcoded 5' primer along with a J-beta primer mix. A single record per CDR3 protein comes from TCRdb applying MiXCR to the 5' RACE reads. In the table there are fewer than 600,000 distinct CDR3 sequences, around 27% of which are singletons. The table lists this clonotype with a few counts. Every sample gave at least 5 micrograms of total RNA when it was extracted. These data are also associated with another study on T cells of mothers and their children. That study reports: Reads obtained per mother exceeded 9 million TCR beta CDR3 reads, with approximately 3 million obtained per child. The search for persistent microchimeric T cell clones detected none.

This TCR came from a boy aged 2 to 9 in good health. V is TRBV29-1 and J is TRBJ1-1; possible D gene TRBD1, 5 bases. Sequencing input: blood. CDR3: CSVSRDPMNTEAFF. DNA for the CDR3: TGCAGCGTTTCCCGGGACCCTATGAACACTGAAGCTTTCTTT. Full variable domain (missing parts from reference TRBV29-1 and TRBJ1-1): SAVISQKPSRDICQRGTSLTIQCQVDSQVTMMFWYRQQPGQSLTLIATANQGSEATYESGFVIDKFPISRPNLTFSTLTVSNMSPEDSSIYLCSVSRDPMNTEAFFGQGTRLTVV.